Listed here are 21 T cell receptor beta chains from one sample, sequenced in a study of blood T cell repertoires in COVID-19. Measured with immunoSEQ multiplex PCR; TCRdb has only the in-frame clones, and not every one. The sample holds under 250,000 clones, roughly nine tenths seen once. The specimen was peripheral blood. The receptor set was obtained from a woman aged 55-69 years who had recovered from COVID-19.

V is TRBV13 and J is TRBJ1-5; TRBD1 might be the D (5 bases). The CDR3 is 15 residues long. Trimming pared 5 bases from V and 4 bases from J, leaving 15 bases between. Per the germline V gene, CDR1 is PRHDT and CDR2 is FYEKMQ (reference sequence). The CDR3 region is CASSIGHNINQPQHF. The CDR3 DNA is TGTGCCAGCAGCATCGGACATAATATTAATCAGCCCCAGCATTTT. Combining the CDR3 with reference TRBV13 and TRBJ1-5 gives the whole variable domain AAGVIQSPRHLIKEKRETATLKCYPIPRHDTVYWYQQGPGQDPQFLISFYEKMQSDKGSIPDRFSAQQFSDYHSELNMSSLELGDSALYFCASSIGHNINQPQHFGDGTRLSIL.

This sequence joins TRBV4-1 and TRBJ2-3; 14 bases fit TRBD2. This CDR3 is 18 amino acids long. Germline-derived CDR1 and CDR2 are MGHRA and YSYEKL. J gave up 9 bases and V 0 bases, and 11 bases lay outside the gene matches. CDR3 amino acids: CASSQDRLAGGSGRTQYF. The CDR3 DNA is TGCGCCAGCAGCCAAGATAGACTAGCGGGGGGGTCGGGGCGCACGCAGTATTTT.

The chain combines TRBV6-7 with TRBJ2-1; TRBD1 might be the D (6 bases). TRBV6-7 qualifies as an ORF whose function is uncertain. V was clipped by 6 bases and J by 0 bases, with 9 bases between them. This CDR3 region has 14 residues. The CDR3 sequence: CASRRRGSYNEQFF. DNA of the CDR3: TGTGCCAGCAGGCGCAGGGGCTCCTACAATGAGCAGTTCTTC.

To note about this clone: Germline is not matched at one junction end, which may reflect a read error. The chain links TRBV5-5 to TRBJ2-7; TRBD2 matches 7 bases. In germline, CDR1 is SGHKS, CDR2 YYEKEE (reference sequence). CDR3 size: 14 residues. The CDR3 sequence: CARSLGGGVGEQYF. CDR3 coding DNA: TGTGCCCGCAGCTTGGGGGGAGGGGTTGGAGAGCAGTACTTC.

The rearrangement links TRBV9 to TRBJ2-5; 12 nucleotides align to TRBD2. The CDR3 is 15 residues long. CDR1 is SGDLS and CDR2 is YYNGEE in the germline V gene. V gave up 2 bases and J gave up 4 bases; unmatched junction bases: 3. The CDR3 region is CASSVRGLAGETQYF. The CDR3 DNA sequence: TGTGCCAGCAGCGTCCGGGGACTAGCGGGAGAGACCCAGTACTTC.

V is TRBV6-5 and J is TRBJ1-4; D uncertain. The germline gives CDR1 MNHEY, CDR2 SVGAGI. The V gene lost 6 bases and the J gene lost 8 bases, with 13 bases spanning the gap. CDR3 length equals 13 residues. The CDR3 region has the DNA TGTGCCAGCAGATGGGAGGACGACGAAAAACTGTTTTTT. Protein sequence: CASRWEDDEKLFF.

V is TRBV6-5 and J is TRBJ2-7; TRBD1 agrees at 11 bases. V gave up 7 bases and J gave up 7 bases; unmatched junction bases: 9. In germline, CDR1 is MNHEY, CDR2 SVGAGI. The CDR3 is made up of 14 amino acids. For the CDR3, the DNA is TGTGCCAGCATCGTACCGGGACAGGGGGGGGAGCAGTACTTC. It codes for CASIVPGQGGEQYF.

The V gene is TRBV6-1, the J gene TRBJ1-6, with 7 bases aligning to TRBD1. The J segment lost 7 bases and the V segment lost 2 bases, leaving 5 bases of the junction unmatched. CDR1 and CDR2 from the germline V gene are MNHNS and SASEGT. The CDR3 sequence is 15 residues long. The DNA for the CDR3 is TGTGCCAGCAGTGAATTGGCGACAGGGAATTCACCCCTCCACTTT. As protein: CASSELATGNSPLHF.

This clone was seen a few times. The CDR3 spells CASSEARRGWNSPLHF. The CDR3 nucleotides are TGTGCCAGCAGTGAAGCGCGCAGGGGCTGGAATTCACCCCTCCACTTT. This chain joins TRBV2 and TRBJ1-6; D may be TRBD1 (6 bases). Deletions cut 0 bases from V and 7 bases from J, with 13 bases between. The CDR3 is 16 residues long. The germline V gene has CDR1 SNHLY and CDR2 FYNNEI.

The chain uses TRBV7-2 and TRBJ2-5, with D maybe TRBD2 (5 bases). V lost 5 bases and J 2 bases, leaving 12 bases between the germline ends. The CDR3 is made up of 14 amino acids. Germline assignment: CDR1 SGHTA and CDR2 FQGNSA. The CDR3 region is CASSTGLKQETQYF. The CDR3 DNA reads TGTGCCAGCAGCACCGGACTGAAGCAAGAGACCCAGTACTTC.

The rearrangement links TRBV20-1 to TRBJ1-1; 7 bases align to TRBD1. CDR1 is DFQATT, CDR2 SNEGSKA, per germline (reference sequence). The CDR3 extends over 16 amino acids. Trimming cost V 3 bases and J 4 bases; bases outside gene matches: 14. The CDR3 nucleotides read TGCAGTGCTAGTGGGACAGCTACCGGGCTCGGCACTGAAGCTTTCTTT. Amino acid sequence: CSASGTATGLGTEAFF.

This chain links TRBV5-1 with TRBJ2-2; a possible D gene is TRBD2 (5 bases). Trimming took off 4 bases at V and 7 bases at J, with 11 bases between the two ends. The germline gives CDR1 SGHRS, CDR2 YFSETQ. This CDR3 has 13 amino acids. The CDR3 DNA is TGCGCCAGCAGCCTGGGAGTTCTCGGGGAGCTGTTTTTT. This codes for CASSLGVLGELFF.

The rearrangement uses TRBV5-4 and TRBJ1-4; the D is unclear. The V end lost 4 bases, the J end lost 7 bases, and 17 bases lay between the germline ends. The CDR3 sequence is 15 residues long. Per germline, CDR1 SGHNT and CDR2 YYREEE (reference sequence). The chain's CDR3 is CASSPQAGKGEKLFF. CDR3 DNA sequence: TGTGCCAGCAGCCCCCAGGCGGGGAAGGGTGAAAAACTGTTTTTT.

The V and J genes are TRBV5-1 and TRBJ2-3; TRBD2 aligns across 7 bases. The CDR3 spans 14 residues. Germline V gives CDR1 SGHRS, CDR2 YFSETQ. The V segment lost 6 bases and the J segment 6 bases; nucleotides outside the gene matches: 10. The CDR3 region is CASTFSGGSDTQYF. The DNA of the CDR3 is TGCGCCAGCACCTTTTCGGGGGGATCGGATACGCAGTATTTT.

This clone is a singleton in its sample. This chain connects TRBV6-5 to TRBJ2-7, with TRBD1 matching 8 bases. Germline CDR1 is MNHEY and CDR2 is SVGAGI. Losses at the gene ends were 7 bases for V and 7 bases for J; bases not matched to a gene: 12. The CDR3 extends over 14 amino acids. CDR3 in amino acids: CASTRGQGAGEQYF. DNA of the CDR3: TGTGCCAGCACCCGGGGGCAGGGGGCTGGGGAGCAGTACTTC.

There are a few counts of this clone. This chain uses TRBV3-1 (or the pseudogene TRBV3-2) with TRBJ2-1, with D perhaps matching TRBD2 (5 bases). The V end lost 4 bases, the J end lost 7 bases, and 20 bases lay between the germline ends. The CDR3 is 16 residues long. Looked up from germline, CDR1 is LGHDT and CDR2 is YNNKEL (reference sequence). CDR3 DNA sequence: TGTGCCAGCAGCCCCTCTTGGCTAGCTTCCGATAATGAGCAGTTCTTC. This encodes CASSPSWLASDNEQFF.

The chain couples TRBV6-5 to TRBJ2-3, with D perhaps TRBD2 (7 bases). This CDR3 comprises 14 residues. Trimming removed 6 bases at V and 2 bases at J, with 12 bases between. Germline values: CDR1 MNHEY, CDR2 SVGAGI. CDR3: CASRGGTTTDTQYF. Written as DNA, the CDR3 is TGTGCCAGCAGGGGGGGGACAACCACAGATACGCAGTATTTT.

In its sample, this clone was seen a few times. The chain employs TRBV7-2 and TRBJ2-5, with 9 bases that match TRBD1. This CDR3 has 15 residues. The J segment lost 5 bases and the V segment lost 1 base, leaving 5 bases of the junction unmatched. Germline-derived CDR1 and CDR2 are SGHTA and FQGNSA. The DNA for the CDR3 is TGTGCCAGCAGCTTAGGGGGACAGGGCGGGGAGACCCAGTACTTC. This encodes CASSLGGQGGETQYF.

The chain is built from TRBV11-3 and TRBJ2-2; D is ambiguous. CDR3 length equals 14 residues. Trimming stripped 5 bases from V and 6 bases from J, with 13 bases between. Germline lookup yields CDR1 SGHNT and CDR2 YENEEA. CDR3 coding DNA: TGTGCCAGCAGCAAAGGTTCGGCGGCCGGGGAGCTGTTTTTT. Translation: CASSKGSAAGELFF.

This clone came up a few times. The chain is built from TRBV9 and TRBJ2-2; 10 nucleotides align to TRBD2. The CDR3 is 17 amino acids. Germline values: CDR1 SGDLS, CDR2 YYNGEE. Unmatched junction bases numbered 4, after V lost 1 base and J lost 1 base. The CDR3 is CASSVLAGAMNTGELFF. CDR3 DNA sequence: TGTGCCAGCAGCGTACTAGCGGGGGCCATGAACACCGGGGAGCTGTTTTTT.

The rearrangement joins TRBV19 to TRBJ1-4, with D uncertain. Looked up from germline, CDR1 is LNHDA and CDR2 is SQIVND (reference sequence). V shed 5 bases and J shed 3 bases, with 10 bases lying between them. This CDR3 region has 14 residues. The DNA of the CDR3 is TGTGCCAGTAGTTTGGGGAGGGCTAATGAAAAACTGTTTTTT. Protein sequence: CASSLGRANEKLFF.